The T cell receptor beta chain under discussion was sequenced for a study of blood T cell repertoires in COVID-19. Study summary: Samples came from the United States, Italy and Spain, spanning acute and convalescent COVID-19. In each case, the material was cDNA or gDNA derived from T cells, B-cell-depleted T cells, or PBMCs.

Original processing methods: Reference gene primer amplification gave nucleated cell count estimates. Sequencing used immunoSEQ multiplex PCR; TCRdb keeps in-frame clones, though not all of them. That table furnishes V, J and clone size, whereas the DNA furnished D and trimming. The data show about 180,000 clones, roughly 81% seen once. Those enrolled in Seattle joined during active infection and were followed longitudinally afterward. Comments on this clone: Other DNA sequences in the sample encode the same CDR3.

The CDR3 covers 14 residues. CDR1 and CDR2 (germline): SGHTA, FQGNSA. The junction had 0 bases not matched to a gene; V was cut back by 0 bases and J by 5 bases. This sequence joins TRBV7-2 and TRBJ2-2; 7 nucleotides line up with TRBD2. This TCR derives from an elderly woman with COVID-19, enrolled during active disease. The sample consisted of peripheral blood. The CDR3: CASSLAGGTGELFF. CDR3 bases: TGTGCCAGCAGCTTAGCGGGAGGGACCGGGGAGCTGTTTTTT.